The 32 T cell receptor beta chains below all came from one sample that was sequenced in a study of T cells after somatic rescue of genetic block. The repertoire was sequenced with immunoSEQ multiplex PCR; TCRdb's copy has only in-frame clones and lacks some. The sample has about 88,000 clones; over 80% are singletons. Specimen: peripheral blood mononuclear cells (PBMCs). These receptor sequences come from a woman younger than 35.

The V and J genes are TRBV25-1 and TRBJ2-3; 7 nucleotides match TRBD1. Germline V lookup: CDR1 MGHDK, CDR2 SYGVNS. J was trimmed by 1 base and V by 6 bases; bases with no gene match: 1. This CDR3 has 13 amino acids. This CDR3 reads CASRGQGTDTQYF. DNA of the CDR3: TGTGCCAGCAGAGGACAGGGCACAGATACGCAGTATTTT.

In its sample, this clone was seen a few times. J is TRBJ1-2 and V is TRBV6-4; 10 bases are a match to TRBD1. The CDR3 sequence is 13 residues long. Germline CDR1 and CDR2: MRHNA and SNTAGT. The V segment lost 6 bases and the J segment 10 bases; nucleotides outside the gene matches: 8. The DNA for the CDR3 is TGTGCCAGCAGGGAGGGACAGGGGAGATTCTACACCTTC. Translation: CASREGQGRFYTF.

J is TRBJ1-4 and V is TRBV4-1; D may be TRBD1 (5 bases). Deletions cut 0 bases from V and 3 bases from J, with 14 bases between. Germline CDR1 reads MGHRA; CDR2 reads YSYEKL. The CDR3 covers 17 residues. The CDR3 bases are TGCGCCAGCAGCCAAGACGGGCTGGGGCAGTCTAATGAAAAACTGTTTTTT. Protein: CASSQDGLGQSNEKLFF.

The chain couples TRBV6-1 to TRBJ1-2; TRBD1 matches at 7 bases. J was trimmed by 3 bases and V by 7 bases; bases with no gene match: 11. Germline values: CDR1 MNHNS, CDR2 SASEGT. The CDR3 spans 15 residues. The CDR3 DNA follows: TGTGCCAGCAAGTGGGGGGACAGCGACCACTATGGCTACACCTTC. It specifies CASKWGDSDHYGYTF.

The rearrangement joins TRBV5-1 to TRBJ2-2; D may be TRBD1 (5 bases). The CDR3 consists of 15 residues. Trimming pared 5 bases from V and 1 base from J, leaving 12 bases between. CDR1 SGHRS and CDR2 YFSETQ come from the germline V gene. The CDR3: CASSNDRLNTGELFF. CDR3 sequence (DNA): TGCGCCAGCAGTAATGACAGACTGAACACCGGGGAGCTGTTTTTT. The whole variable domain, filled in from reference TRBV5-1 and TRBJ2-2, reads KAGVTQTPRYLIKTRGQQVTLSCSPISGHRSVSWYQQTPGQGLQFLFEYFSETQRNKGNFPGRFSGRQFSNSRSEMNVSTLELGDSALYLCASSNDRLNTGELFFGEGSRLTVL.

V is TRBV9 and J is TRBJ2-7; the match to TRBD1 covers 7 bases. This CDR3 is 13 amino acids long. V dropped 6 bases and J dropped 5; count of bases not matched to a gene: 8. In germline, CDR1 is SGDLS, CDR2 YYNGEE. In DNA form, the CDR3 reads TGTGCCAGCAAGGGGGACAGTACCCACGAGCAGTACTTC. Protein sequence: CASKGDSTHEQYF.

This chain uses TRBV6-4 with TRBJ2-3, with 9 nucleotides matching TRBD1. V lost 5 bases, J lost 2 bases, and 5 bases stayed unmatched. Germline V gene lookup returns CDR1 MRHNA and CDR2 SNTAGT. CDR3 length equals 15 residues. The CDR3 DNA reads TGTGCCAGCAGTACCGGGACAGGGTCCACAGATACGCAGTATTTT. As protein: CASSTGTGSTDTQYF.

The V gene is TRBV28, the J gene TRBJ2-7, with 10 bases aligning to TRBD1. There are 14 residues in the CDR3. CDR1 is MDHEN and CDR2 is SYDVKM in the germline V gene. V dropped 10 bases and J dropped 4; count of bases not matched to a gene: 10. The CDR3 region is CAIMKPGQGYEQYF. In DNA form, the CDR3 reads TGTGCCATAATGAAACCGGGACAGGGGTACGAGCAGTACTTC. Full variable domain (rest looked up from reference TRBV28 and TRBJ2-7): DVKVTQSSRYLVKRTGEKVFLECVQDMDHENMFWYRQDPGLGLRLIYFSYDVKMKEKGDIPEGYSVSREKKERFSLILESASTNQTSMYLCAIMKPGQGYEQYFGPGTRLTVT.

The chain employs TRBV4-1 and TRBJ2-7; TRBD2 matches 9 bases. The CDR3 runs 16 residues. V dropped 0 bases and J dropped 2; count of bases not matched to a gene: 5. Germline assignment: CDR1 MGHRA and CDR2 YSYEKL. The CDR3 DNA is TGCGCCAGCAGCCAAGAGGGGACTAGCTTGGCCTACGAGCAGTACTTC. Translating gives CASSQEGTSLAYEQYF.

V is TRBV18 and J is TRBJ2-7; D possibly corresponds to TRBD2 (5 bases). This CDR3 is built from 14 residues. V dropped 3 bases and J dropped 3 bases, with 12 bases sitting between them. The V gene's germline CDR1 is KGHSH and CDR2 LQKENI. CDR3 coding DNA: TGTGCCAGCTCACCCGGACGGACTGACTACGAGCAGTACTTC. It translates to CASSPGRTDYEQYF.

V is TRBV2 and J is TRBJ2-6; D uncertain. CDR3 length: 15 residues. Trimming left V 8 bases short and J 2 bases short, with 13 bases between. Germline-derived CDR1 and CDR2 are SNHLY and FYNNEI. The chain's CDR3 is CASSLVHPGANVLTF. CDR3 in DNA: TGTGCCAGCTCTCTGGTCCACCCTGGGGCCAACGTCCTGACTTTC.

The CDR3 here is CSVGQANTGELFF. CDR3 in DNA: TGCAGCGTTGGACAGGCGAACACCGGGGAGCTGTTTTTT. The chain joins TRBV29-1 to TRBJ2-2; tentative D call: TRBD1 (6 bases). Germline V gene sequence: CDR1 SQVTM, CDR2 ANQGSEA. The CDR3 loop spans 13 amino acids. The V gene lost 4 bases and the J gene lost 0 bases, with 6 bases spanning the gap.

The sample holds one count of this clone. The DNA of the CDR3 is TGTGCCAGCAGTGGCCCCCAGGGGGGCCACGAGCAGTACTTC. Protein product: CASSGPQGGHEQYF. The chain links TRBV6-6 to TRBJ2-7; weak D call: TRBD1 (7 bases). Germline values: CDR1 MNHNY, CDR2 SVGAGI (reference sequence). V was cut by 5 bases and J by 5 bases, with 16 bases left in between. This CDR3 has 14 amino acids.

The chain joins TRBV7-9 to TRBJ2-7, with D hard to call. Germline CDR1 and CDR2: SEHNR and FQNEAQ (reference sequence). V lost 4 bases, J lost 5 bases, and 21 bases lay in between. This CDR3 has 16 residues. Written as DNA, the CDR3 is TGTGCCAGCAGCTCTTGGAAGGAACGGTCTTTAGACGAGCAGTACTTC. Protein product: CASSSWKERSLDEQYF.

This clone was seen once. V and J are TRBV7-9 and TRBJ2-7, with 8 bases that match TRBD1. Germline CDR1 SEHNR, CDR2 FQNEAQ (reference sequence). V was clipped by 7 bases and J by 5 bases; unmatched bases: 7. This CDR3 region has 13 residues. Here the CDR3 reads CASKETGDHEQYF. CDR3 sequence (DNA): TGTGCCAGCAAAGAGACAGGGGACCACGAGCAGTACTTC.

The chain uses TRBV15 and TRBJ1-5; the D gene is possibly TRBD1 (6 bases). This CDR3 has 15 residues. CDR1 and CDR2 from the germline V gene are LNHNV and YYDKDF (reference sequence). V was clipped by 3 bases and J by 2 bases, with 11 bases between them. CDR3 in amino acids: CATSSTGIGNQPQHF. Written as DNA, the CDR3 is TGTGCCACCAGCAGCACAGGGATTGGCAATCAGCCCCAGCATTTT.

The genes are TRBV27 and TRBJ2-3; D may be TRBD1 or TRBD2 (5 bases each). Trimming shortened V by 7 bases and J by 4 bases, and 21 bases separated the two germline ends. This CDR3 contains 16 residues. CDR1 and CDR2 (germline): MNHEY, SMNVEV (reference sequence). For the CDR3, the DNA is TGTGCCAGCACTCCAGGCGGGCAGGGATGGTCAGATACGCAGTATTTT. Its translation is CASTPGGQGWSDTQYF.

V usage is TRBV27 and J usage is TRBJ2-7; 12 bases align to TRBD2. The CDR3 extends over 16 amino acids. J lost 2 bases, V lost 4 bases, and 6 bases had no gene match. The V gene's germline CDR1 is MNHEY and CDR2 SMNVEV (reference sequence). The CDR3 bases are TGTGCCAGCAGTTGGATCTCTAGCGGGAGGGCCTACGAGCAGTACTTC. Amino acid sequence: CASSWISSGRAYEQYF.

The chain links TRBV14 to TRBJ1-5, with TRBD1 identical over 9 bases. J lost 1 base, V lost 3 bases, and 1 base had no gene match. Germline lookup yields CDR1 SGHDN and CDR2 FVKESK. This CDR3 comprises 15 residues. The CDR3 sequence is CASSQGTGSNQPQHF. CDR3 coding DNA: TGTGCCAGCAGCCAGGGGACAGGGAGCAATCAGCCCCAGCATTTT.

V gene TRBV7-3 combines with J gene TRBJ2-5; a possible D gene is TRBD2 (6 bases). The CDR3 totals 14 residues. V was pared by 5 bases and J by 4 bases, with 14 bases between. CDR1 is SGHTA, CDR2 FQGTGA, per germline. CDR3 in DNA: TGTGCCAGCAGCGGGGGGACTTCAGGAGAGACCCAGTACTTC. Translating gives CASSGGTSGETQYF.

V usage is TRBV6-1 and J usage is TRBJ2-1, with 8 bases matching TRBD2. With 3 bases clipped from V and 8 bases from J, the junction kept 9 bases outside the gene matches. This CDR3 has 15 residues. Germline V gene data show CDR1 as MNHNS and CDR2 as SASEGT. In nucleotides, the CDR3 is TGTGCCAGCAGTGAGGAAGCGGGAGCTTGGGATGAGCAGTTCTTC. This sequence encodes CASSEEAGAWDEQFF.

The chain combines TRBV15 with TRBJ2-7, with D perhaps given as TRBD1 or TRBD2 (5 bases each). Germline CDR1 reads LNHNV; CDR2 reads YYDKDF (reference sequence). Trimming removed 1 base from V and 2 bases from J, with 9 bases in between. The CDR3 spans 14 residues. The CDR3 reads CATSRGDEAYEQYF. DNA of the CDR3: TGTGCCACCAGCAGAGGGGACGAAGCCTACGAGCAGTACTTC.

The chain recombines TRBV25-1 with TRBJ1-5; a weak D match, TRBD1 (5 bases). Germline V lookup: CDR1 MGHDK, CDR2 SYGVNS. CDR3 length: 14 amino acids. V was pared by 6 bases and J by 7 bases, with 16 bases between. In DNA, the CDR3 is TGTGCCAGCAGCCAGGGAGGGCGTGGACAGCCCCAGCATTTT. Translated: CASSQGGRGQPQHF.

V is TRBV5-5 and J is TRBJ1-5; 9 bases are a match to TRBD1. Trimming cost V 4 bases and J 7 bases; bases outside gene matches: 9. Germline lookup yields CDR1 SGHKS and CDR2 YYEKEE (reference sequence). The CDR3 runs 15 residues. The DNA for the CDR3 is TGTGCCAGCAGCCCAAGGACAGGGGTTGGACAGCCCCAGCATTTT. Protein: CASSPRTGVGQPQHF.

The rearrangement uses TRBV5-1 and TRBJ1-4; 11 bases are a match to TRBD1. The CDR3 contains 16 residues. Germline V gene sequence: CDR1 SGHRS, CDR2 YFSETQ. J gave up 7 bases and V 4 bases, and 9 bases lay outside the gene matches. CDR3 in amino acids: CASSPPSGTGGEKLFF. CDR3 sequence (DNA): TGCGCCAGCAGCCCCCCGTCGGGGACAGGGGGTGAAAAACTGTTTTTT.

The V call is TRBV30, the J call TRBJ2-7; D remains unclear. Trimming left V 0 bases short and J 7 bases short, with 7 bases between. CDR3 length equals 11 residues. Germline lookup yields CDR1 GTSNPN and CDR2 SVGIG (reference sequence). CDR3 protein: CAWSVWDEQYF. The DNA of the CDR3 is TGTGCCTGGAGTGTCTGGGATGAGCAGTACTTC.

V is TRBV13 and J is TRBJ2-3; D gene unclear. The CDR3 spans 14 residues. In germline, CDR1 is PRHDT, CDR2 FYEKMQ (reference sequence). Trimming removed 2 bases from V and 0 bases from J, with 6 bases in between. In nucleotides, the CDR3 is TGTGCCAGCAGCTTAATGGCTAGCACAGATACGCAGTATTTT. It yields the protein CASSLMASTDTQYF. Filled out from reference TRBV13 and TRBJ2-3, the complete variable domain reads AAGVIQSPRHLIKEKRETATLKCYPIPRHDTVYWYQQGPGQDPQFLISFYEKMQSDKGSIPDRFSAQQFSDYHSELNMSSLELGDSALYFCASSLMASTDTQYFGPGTRLTVL.

The CDR3 spells CASSPNPMTGAEKLFF. The CDR3 DNA follows: TGTGCCAGCAGCCCCAACCCGATGACAGGGGCTGAAAAACTGTTTTTT. The chain uses TRBV9 and TRBJ1-4, with 8 bases fitting TRBD1. The germline CDR1 and CDR2 sequences are SGDLS and YYNGEE. V trimming: 4 bases; J trimming: 7 bases; junction bases outside the gene matches: 12. This CDR3 region has 16 residues.

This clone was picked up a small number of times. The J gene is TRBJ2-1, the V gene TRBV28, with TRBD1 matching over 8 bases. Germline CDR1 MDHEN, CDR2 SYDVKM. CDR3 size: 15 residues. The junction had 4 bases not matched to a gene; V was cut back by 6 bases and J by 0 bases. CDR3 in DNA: TGTGCCAGCAGGACACAGGGGGTCTCCTACAATGAGCAGTTCTTC. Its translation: CASRTQGVSYNEQFF.

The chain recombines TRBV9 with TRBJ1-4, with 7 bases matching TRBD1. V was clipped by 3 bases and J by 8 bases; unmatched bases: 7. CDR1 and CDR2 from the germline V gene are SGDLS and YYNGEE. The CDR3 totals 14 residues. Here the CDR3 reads CASSDYRGREKLFF. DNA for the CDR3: TGTGCCAGCAGCGACTACAGGGGCCGCGAAAAACTGTTTTTT.

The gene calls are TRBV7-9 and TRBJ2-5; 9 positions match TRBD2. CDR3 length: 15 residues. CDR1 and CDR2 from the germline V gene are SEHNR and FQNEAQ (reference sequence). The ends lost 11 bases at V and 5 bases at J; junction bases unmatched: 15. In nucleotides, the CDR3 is TGTGCCGCGCGGCGGGGGGGAAACGGACCCGAGACCCAGTACTTC. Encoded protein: CAARRGGNGPETQYF.

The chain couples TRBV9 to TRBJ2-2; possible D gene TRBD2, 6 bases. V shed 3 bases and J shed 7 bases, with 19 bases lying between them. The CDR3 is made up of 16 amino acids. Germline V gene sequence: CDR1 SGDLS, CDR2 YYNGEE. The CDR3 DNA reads TGTGCCAGCAGCGCGGCTAGCGTGAGAATAGGCGGGGAGCTGTTTTTT. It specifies CASSAASVRIGGELFF.